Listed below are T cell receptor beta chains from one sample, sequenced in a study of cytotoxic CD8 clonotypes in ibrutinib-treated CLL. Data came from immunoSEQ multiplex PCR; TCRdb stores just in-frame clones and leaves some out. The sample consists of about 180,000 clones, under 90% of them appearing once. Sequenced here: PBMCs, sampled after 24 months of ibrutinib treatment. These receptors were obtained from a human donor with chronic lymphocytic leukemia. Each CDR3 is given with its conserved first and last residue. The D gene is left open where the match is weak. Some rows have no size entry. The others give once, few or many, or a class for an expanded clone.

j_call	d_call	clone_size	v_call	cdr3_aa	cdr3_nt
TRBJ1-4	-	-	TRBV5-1	CASSRAPANEKLFF	TGCGCCAGCTCTAGGGCGCCCGCAAATGAAAAACTGTTTTTT
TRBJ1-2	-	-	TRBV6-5	CASTTNRINYGYTF	TGTGCCAGCACCACAAATCGGATAAACTATGGCTACACCTTC
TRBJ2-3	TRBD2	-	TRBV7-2	CASSLASGRAGDTQYF	TGTGCCAGCAGCTTAGCTAGCGGGAGGGCCGGCGATACGCAGTATTTT
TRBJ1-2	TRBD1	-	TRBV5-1	CASRPTGGAGGYTF	TGCGCCAGCAGGCCTACAGGGGGCGCGGGTGGCTACACCTTC
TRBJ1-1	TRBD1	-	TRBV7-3	CASSPTGTANTEAFF	TGTGCCAGCAGCCCTACCGGGACAGCTAACACTGAAGCTTTCTTT
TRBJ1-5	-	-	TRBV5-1	CASSFEGLNNQPQHF	TGCGCCAGCAGCTTCGAAGGGCTGAATAATCAGCCCCAGCATTTT
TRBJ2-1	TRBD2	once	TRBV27	CASSLLGGGIYNEQFF	TGTGCCAGCAGTTTATTAGGCGGGGGGATATACAATGAGCAGTTCTTC
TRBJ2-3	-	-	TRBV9	CASSVLSSDADTQYF	TGTGCCAGCAGCGTCCTTTCTTCTGATGCAGATACGCAGTATTTT
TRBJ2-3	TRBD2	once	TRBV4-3	CASSQDLSGRAGSTDTQYF	TGCGCCAGCAGCCAAGATCTTAGCGGGAGGGCCGGTAGCACAGATACGCAGTATTTT
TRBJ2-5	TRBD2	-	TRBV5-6	CASSVDREGETQYF	TGTGCCAGCAGCGTGGACCGGGAGGGGGAGACCCAGTACTTC
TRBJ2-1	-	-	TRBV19	CASSISRLSYNEQFF	TGTGCCAGTAGTATATCAAGGTTATCGTACAATGAGCAGTTCTTC
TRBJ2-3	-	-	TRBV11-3	CASSLTEADTQYF	TGTGCCAGCAGCCTGACCGAGGCTGATACGCAGTATTTT
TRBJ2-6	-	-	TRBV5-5	CASSLLTGSSGANVLTF	TGTGCCAGCAGCCTCCTGACAGGAAGCTCTGGGGCCAACGTCCTGACTTTC
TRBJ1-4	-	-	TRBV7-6	CASSLNEKLFF	TGTGCCAGCAGCTTGAATGAAAAACTGTTTTTT
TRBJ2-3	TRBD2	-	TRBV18	CASSPGLAGFFRGTDTQYF	TGTGCCAGCTCGCCGGGACTAGCGGGCTTTTTTAGGGGCACAGATACGCAGTATTTT
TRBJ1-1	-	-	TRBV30	CAWSPGPGRTEAFF	TGTGCCTGGAGCCCTGGGCCAGGGAGGACTGAAGCTTTCTTT
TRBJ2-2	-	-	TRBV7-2	CASSYRPWTGELFF	TGTGCCAGCAGCTACCGGCCCTGGACCGGGGAGCTGTTTTTT